The present TCR beta chain was sequenced within a study of T cells in localized non-small cell lung cancer. Study-level points and caveats: Increased T cell density in blood showed an association with longer overall survival. Only one tumor region went through sequencing, so heterogeneity may still be there. Uninvolved adjacent lung showed the highest T cell clonality, exceeding tumor. Across samples, adjacent lung featured a median roughly 50 of the top 100 tumor clones.

Assay used: immunoSEQ multiplex PCR; TCRdb lists only in-frame clones, some missing. This sample has around 1,100 clones, with just over 35% found just once. A few counts support this clone. Its antigen is not known. Germline CDR1 MDHEN, CDR2 SYDVKM. With V trimmed by 5 bases and J by 5 bases, 4 bases remained unmatched. CDR3 length: 14 amino acids. The starting material was normal lung tissue next to the tumor, obtained before any cancer treatment. The TCR sequence derives from a man between 40 and 70 years old with stage III lung adenocarcinoma. The rearrangement joins TRBV28 to TRBJ1-5; 9 bases are shared with TRBD1. DNA of the CDR3: TGTGCCAGCAGTCTACAGGGGGCGTATCAGCCCCAGCATTTT. Translation gives CASSLQGAYQPQHF.